The next 18 T cell receptor beta chains were all read from a single sample in a study of cytomegalovirus exposure and HLA in healthy donors. Here immunoSEQ multiplex PCR was the method, and the copy in TCRdb shows in-frame clones only, minus some. The sample carries 170,000 or so clones, approximately 84% recorded once. The specimen sequenced was PBMCs. Receptors originate from a woman under 30 in good health and CMV-seropositive.

The gene calls are TRBV4-3 and TRBJ1-1; no clear D gene. This CDR3 region has 16 residues. V lost 4 bases, J lost 1 base, and 16 bases lay in between. Germline CDR1 LGHNA, CDR2 YSLEER. CDR3 sequence: CASSLVLRAANTEAFF. Written as DNA, the CDR3 is TGCGCCAGCAGCCTAGTCTTACGAGCGGCGAACACTGAAGCTTTCTTT.

The chain joins TRBV6-5 to TRBJ1-1; 7 bases align to TRBD1. Germline CDR1 is MNHEY and CDR2 is SVGAGI. This CDR3 region has 13 residues. The CDR3 here is CATRGTDNTEAFF. CDR3 coding DNA: TGTGCAACCAGAGGGACAGATAACACTGAAGCTTTCTTT.

The CDR3: CASSQVTGSSTDTQYF. The CDR3 DNA sequence: TGCGCCAGCAGCCAGGTAACAGGGTCCAGCACAGATACGCAGTATTTT. This chain links TRBV4-3 with TRBJ2-3; perhaps TRBD1 as D (6 bases). The CDR3 runs to 16 residues. Germline CDR1 is LGHNA and CDR2 is YSLEER. Deletions cut 3 bases from V and 0 bases from J, with 13 bases between.

The V and J genes are TRBV11-2 and TRBJ1-2; TRBD1 agrees at 8 bases. This CDR3 has 13 residues. With 5 bases clipped from V and 8 bases from J, the junction kept 7 bases outside the gene matches. Looked up from germline, CDR1 is SGHAT and CDR2 is FQNNGV. In DNA form, the CDR3 reads TGTGCCAGCAGCCCAACAGGGGGTAAGGGCTACACCTTC. Its translation: CASSPTGGKGYTF.

This rearrangement joins TRBV18 to TRBJ2-1; D uncertain. Looked up from germline, CDR1 is KGHSH and CDR2 is LQKENI. V was trimmed by 5 bases and J by 0 bases, leaving 11 bases between them. This CDR3 spans 15 amino acids. This CDR3 reads CASSNTQSSYNEQFF. CDR3 bases: TGTGCCAGCTCAAATACACAAAGCTCCTACAATGAGCAGTTCTTC.

J is TRBJ2-5 and V is TRBV19; weak D call: TRBD2 (5 bases). The CDR3 loop spans 14 amino acids. Trimming removed 5 bases from V and 8 bases from J, with 18 bases in between. CDR1 is LNHDA, CDR2 SQIVND, per germline (reference sequence). CDR3 coding DNA: TGTGCCAGTAGTGGCCGTGCGGGCGGAGAAACCCAGTACTTC. Its translation: CASSGRAGGETQYF.

This chain links TRBV27 with TRBJ1-6; D is uncertain. Germline values: CDR1 MNHEY, CDR2 SMNVEV (reference sequence). This CDR3 spans 13 amino acids. With 8 bases removed from V and 7 bases from J, the gap between germline ends came to 12 bases. In DNA form, the CDR3 reads TGTGCCAGCCAGAACCAGTTCAATTCACCCCTCCACTTT. Protein sequence: CASQNQFNSPLHF.

V is TRBV4-3 and J is TRBJ2-1; perhaps TRBD2 as D (6 bases). The germline V gene encodes CDR1 LGHNA and CDR2 YSLEER. CDR3 length: 16 amino acids. Trimming shortened V by 3 bases and J by 7 bases, and 19 bases separated the two germline ends. CDR3 sequence: CASSQGRQGLRNEQFF. The CDR3 coding sequence is TGCGCCAGCAGCCAGGGGAGGCAGGGCCTCAGGAATGAGCAGTTCTTC.

This clone was detected once. V usage is TRBV2 and J usage is TRBJ1-2, with a possible D match to TRBD1 (6 bases). This CDR3 comprises 14 residues. Germline CDR1 SNHLY, CDR2 FYNNEI. V shed 1 base and J shed 5 bases, with 11 bases lying between them. CDR3 DNA sequence: TGTGCCAGCAGTGAAGATGCAGGGGTTTATGGCTACACCTTC. It is translated as CASSEDAGVYGYTF.

The rearrangement uses TRBV9 and TRBJ1-2, with D perhaps matching TRBD1 (6 bases). The V gene's germline CDR1 is SGDLS and CDR2 YYNGEE. Trimming stripped 3 bases from V and 8 bases from J, with 20 bases between. This CDR3 has 15 residues. CDR3 in DNA: TGTGCCAGCAGCGCCTTCCGACAGGATATGGGGGGCTACACCTTC. Its translation: CASSAFRQDMGGYTF.

The chain joins TRBV4-3 to TRBJ2-7, with D maybe TRBD2 (7 bases). CDR1 and CDR2 (germline): LGHNA, YSLEER. The CDR3 sequence is 15 residues long. V lost 0 bases to trimming and J lost 2 bases, with 11 bases between them. The CDR3 region is CASSQETGGPYEQYF. In DNA form, the CDR3 reads TGCGCCAGCAGCCAAGAGACGGGGGGCCCCTACGAGCAGTACTTC.

In nucleotides, the CDR3 is TGCGCCAGCAGCTTGGCCCTGCGGACAGATACGCAGTATTTT. This translates into CASSLALRTDTQYF. The rearrangement joins TRBV5-1 to TRBJ2-3, with unresolved D. The V end lost 0 bases, the J end lost 3 bases, and 8 bases lay between the germline ends. The CDR3 has 14 amino acids. Germline values: CDR1 SGHRS, CDR2 YFSETQ.

This sequence joins TRBV7-2 and TRBJ2-5, with a tentative D call TRBD1 (6 bases). Per the germline V gene, CDR1 is SGHTA and CDR2 is FQGNSA. V lost 2 bases, J lost 4 bases, and 14 bases lay in between. The CDR3 has 15 residues. DNA for the CDR3: TGTGCCAGCAGCTTAACCCTCCCAGGGGCAGAGACCCAGTACTTC. Translated: CASSLTLPGAETQYF.

This clone has more than one count but fewer than ten. The rearrangement uses TRBV29-1 and TRBJ2-7; D may be TRBD1 (5 bases). The germline CDR1 and CDR2 sequences are SQVTM and ANQGSEA. The CDR3 covers 12 residues. Trimming removed 5 bases at V and 9 bases at J, with 17 bases between. CDR3 sequence (DNA): TGCAGCGTTTCCAGGGAAGGCGTCGGGCAGTACTTC. Protein product: CSVSREGVGQYF.

The CDR3 coding sequence is TGTGCCAGCAGCGAACTAATAGATACGCAGTATTTT. As protein: CASSELIDTQYF. This chain connects TRBV7-6 to TRBJ2-3; D is unresolved. Per the germline V gene, CDR1 is SGHVS and CDR2 is FNYEAQ. The CDR3 has 12 amino acids. Trimming removed 5 bases from V and 5 bases from J, with 8 bases in between.

This clone appeared a few times. The chain carries TRBV29-1 and TRBJ1-1; possible D gene TRBD1, 5 bases. Germline V gene lookup returns CDR1 SQVTM and CDR2 ANQGSEA. The CDR3 runs 11 residues. Deletions cut 6 bases from V and 1 base from J, with 6 bases between. The CDR3 DNA sequence: TGCAGCGTCGGACAGAACACTGAAGCTTTCTTT. Amino acids: CSVGQNTEAFF.

J is TRBJ1-2 and V is TRBV5-1; D remains unclear. Per germline, CDR1 SGHRS and CDR2 YFSETQ. This CDR3 is 15 amino acids long. V was clipped by 0 bases and J by 1 base, with 10 bases between them. CDR3 sequence reads: CASSLERASNYGYTF. For the CDR3, the DNA is TGCGCCAGCAGCTTGGAGCGGGCCAGTAACTATGGCTACACCTTC.

The chain recombines TRBV2 with TRBJ2-1; 8 bases line up with TRBD2. With V trimmed by 2 bases and J by 6 bases, 9 bases remained unmatched. The CDR3 is 16 amino acids. Germline values: CDR1 SNHLY, CDR2 FYNNEI. The CDR3 region has the DNA TGTGCCAGCAGTGAATGGGTCAGCGGGGGTAGCAATGAGCAGTTCTTC. Protein: CASSEWVSGGSNEQFF.